This TCR beta chain emerged from a study of Ad26.COV2.S vaccination and SARS-CoV-2 variants. This clone has only a few counts. Method: immunoSEQ multiplex PCR; TCRdb's copy keeps in-frame clones and lacks some. Of about 440,000 clones in the sample, about 92% were seen once. Germline V gene sequence: CDR1 SEHNR, CDR2 FQNEAQ (reference sequence). The J segment lost 6 bases and the V segment lost 1 base, leaving 2 bases of the junction unmatched. The CDR3 consists of 15 residues. The treatment here: 15 to 20 received Ad26.COV2.S at low or high dose, single or two shots; about five received placebo; per-sample allocation not given. Specimens were obtained on day 63 following the first vaccine or placebo injection.

The chain has TRBV7-9 and TRBJ2-1; TRBD2 aligns across 11 bases. Sample: peripheral blood, taken in a trial of Ad26.COV2.S vaccine versus placebo. The clonotype originates from a person between 18 and 60 years old who received the Ad26.COV2.S COVID-19 vaccine or a placebo. The CDR3 DNA follows: TGTGCCAGCAGCTTAGGGCTAGCGGGAGGCAATGAGCAGTTCTTC. It specifies CASSLGLAGGNEQFF.